The next 4 T cell receptor beta chains were all read from a single sample in a study of vaccination and CD4 T cells after COVID-19 (dated by TCRdb to between 2021 and 2023). The library was made by PCR. Instrument used: Illumina iSeq 100. In TCRdb, the public reads were trimmed at Q25 with fastp and aligned with MiXCR, with productive beta chains retained. Each CDR3 protein gets just one entry, which takes the most common genes and DNA from the rows behind it. This sample has about 21,000 distinct CDR3 sequences in its table, and more than 45% of those were observed once. The ten largest clones represent roughly 0.9% of the sample. The source material was CD4+ T cells from blood, sampled before SARS-CoV-2 vaccination. Receptors were obtained from a human donor who had recovered from COVID-19.

The chain couples TRBV28 to TRBJ1-6; no clear D gene. This CDR3 has 12 residues. CDR1 is MDHEN, CDR2 SYDVKM, per germline. V was pared by 5 bases and J by 10 bases, with 9 bases between. In DNA, the CDR3 is TGTGCCAGCAGTGGGGTTTGGTCACCCCTCCACTTT. Residues: CASSGVWSPLHF.

The CDR3 is CASSKCGGFNEQYF. The DNA of the CDR3 is TGTGCCAGCAGCAAATGCGGAGGGTTTAACGAGCAGTACTTC. The chain joins TRBV21-1 to TRBJ2-7; the table calls TRBD2, which could not be checked here. TRBV21-1 constitutes a pseudogene. The CDR3 covers 14 residues.

The DNA for the CDR3 is TGTGCCAGCAGCTTACTAGGCAACACTGAAGCTTTCTTT. Translating it yields CASSLLGNTEAFF. This sequence joins TRBV7-3 and TRBJ1-1; D is ambiguous. V shed 2 bases and J shed 2 bases, with 6 bases lying between them. CDR3 size: 13 residues. Germline assignment: CDR1 SGHTA and CDR2 FQGTGA.

The chain couples TRBV6-2 or TRBV6-3 to TRBJ2-3; 9 nucleotides line up with TRBD2. With 2 bases clipped from V and 2 bases from J, the junction kept 5 bases outside the gene matches. The V gene's germline CDR1 is MNHEY and CDR2 SVGEGT. CDR3 length: 16 amino acids. The CDR3 is CASSYTAGGVTDTQYF. The CDR3 nucleotides are TGTGCCAGCAGTTACACTGCGGGGGGGGTCACAGATACGCAGTATTTT.